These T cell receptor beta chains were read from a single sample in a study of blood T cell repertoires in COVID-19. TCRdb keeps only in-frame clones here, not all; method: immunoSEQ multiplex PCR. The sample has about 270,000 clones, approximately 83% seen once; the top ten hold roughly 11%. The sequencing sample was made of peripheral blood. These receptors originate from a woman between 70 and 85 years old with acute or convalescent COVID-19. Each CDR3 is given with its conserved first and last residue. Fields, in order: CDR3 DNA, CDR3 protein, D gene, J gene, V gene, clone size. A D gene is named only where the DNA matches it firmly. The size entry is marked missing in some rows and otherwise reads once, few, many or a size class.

cdr3_nt: TGCGCCAGCAGCGTACAGGGTCGGTGGGCCACAGATACGCAGTATTTT
cdr3_aa: CASSVQGRWATDTQYF
d_call: NA
j_call: TRBJ2-3
v_call: TRBV5-1
clone_size: NA

cdr3_nt: TGTGCCAGCAGCTTATTAGGGTGGAGGGCGAACACTGAAGCTTTCTTT
cdr3_aa: CASSLLGWRANTEAFF
d_call: NA
j_call: TRBJ1-1
v_call: TRBV7-9
clone_size: few

cdr3_nt: TGTGCCAGTAGCAGCCACAGAGACGGGAATTATGGCTACACCTTC
cdr3_aa: CASSSHRDGNYGYTF
d_call: NA
j_call: TRBJ1-2
v_call: TRBV19
clone_size: NA

cdr3_nt: TGTGCCTGGGGTCCCGGGTACGGAAACACCATATATTTT
cdr3_aa: CAWGPGYGNTIYF
d_call: NA
j_call: TRBJ1-3
v_call: TRBV30
clone_size: NA

cdr3_nt: TGTGCCAGCGATGATGGGACTTCGGTCACAGATACGCAGTATTTT
cdr3_aa: CASDDGTSVTDTQYF
d_call: NA
j_call: TRBJ2-3
v_call: TRBV9
clone_size: NA

cdr3_nt: TGTGCCAGCAGCCTTAGGACAGACTCTGGAAACACCATATATTTT
cdr3_aa: CASSLRTDSGNTIYF
d_call: NA
j_call: TRBJ1-3
v_call: TRBV3-1/TRBV3-2
clone_size: once

cdr3_nt: TGTGCCAGCAGCTCCCAAGGGGCCAACGTCCTGACTTTC
cdr3_aa: CASSSQGANVLTF
d_call: NA
j_call: TRBJ2-6
v_call: TRBV13
clone_size: NA

cdr3_nt: TGTGCCAGCAGCTTCGGCGGGGGCCAAGAGACCCAGTACTTC
cdr3_aa: CASSFGGGQETQYF
d_call: TRBD2
j_call: TRBJ2-5
v_call: TRBV7-2
clone_size: NA

cdr3_nt: TGTGCCAGCAGTTCCGGGACAGGGGTCTCCTACAATGAGCAGTTCTTC
cdr3_aa: CASSSGTGVSYNEQFF
d_call: TRBD1
j_call: TRBJ2-1
v_call: TRBV6-6
clone_size: NA

cdr3_nt: TGTGCCAGCAGTTCGGGACAGTCTTTCCCGAGGGGGTTGAACACTGAAGCTTTCTTT
cdr3_aa: CASSSGQSFPRGLNTEAFF
d_call: TRBD1
j_call: TRBJ1-1
v_call: TRBV27
clone_size: NA

cdr3_nt: TGTGCCAGCAGCCCCAGCGGACTAGCCAACGAGCAGTACTTC
cdr3_aa: CASSPSGLANEQYF
d_call: TRBD2
j_call: TRBJ2-7
v_call: TRBV7-6
clone_size: NA

cdr3_nt: TGTGCCAGCAGCTTAGACAGAGCTAACACTGAAGCTTTCTTT
cdr3_aa: CASSLDRANTEAFF
d_call: NA
j_call: TRBJ1-1
v_call: TRBV5-4
clone_size: NA

cdr3_nt: TGTGCCATCAGTGAGTCAGGGACTTTAAAGGTGAACACTGAAGCTTTCTTT
cdr3_aa: CAISESGTLKVNTEAFF
d_call: NA
j_call: TRBJ1-1
v_call: TRBV10-3
clone_size: NA